These 18 T cell receptor beta chains were all obtained from the same sample, sequenced in a study of blood T cells in healthy people across ages. The use of a sample-barcoded 5' primer and a J-beta primer mix characterized a second PCR of roughly 7 to 11 cycles. TCRdb used MiXCR to reprocess the 5' RACE reads, holding one entry per CDR3 protein. This table has some 700,000 distinct CDR3 sequences, 22% appearing once. Sequenced sample: blood. All receptors come from an older man in good health.

This clonotype was detected many times. The chain employs TRBV20-1 and TRBJ2-1; 9 nucleotides match TRBD2. This CDR3 comprises 15 residues. The ends lost 4 bases at V and 2 bases at J; junction bases unmatched: 6. CDR1 DFQATT and CDR2 SNEGSKA come from the germline V gene (reference sequence). CDR3 in DNA: TGCAGTGCTAATCCGACTAGCGGAACCTACAATGAGCAGTTCTTC. This translates into CSANPTSGTYNEQFF.

The CDR3 nucleotides read TGTGCCAGCAGTTACATCGGGACACTTGATATTAGCAATCAGCCCCAGCATTTT. Its translation is CASSYIGTLDISNQPQHF. The chain carries TRBV6-2 or TRBV6-3 and TRBJ1-5; D might be TRBD1 (6 bases). The CDR3 totals 18 residues. V was pared by 2 bases and J by 0 bases, with 17 bases between. Germline lookup yields CDR1 MNHEY and CDR2 SVGEGT.

The sample holds a few counts of this clonotype. The chain combines TRBV28 with TRBJ2-1; 8 bases are a match to TRBD1. The J call may be wrong; the DNA end is better matched by TRBJ2-4. Germline lookup yields CDR1 MDHEN and CDR2 SYDVKM. CDR3 length: 16 amino acids. CDR3 bases: TGTGCCAGCAGTTTAACCCCCGCAGGGGGCTGGGTATATCAGTACTTC. Amino acids: CASSLTPAGGWVYQYF.

This clonotype has only a few counts. The rearrangement links TRBV6-5 to TRBJ1-1; maybe TRBD1 (5 bases). The CDR3 consists of 14 residues. V was clipped by 6 bases and J by 8 bases, with 19 bases between them. Per the germline V gene, CDR1 is MNHEY and CDR2 is SVGAGI. Here the CDR3 reads CASRWNAGTLEAFF. As DNA, the CDR3 is TGTGCCAGCAGATGGAACGCCGGGACTTTAGAAGCTTTCTTT.

J is TRBJ1-4 and V is TRBV7-2; unclear D gene. Trimming stripped 1 base from V and 4 bases from J, with 7 bases between. The CDR3 loop spans 14 amino acids. Germline CDR1 SGHTA, CDR2 FQGNSA. The CDR3 DNA follows: TGTGCCAGCAGCTTAGGGTGGAGTAATGAAAAACTGTTTTTT. This encodes CASSLGWSNEKLFF.

This rearrangement joins TRBV12-3 or TRBV12-4 to TRBJ2-1; 8 nucleotides agree with TRBD2. V gave up 2 bases and J gave up 1 base; unmatched junction bases: 1. CDR3 size: 15 residues. CDR3 in amino acids: CASSLIAGSYNEQFF. The CDR3 nucleotides are TGTGCCAGCAGTTTAATAGCGGGGTCCTACAATGAGCAGTTCTTC.

The V and J genes are TRBV10-2 and TRBJ1-5; no reliable D call. The CDR3 consists of 13 residues. Per germline, CDR1 WSHSY and CDR2 SAAADI. V was cut by 8 bases and J by 2 bases, with 10 bases left in between. The CDR3 DNA sequence: TGCGCCAGCTGGGGTGGTGGCAATCAGCCCCAGCATTTT. Encoded protein: CASWGGGNQPQHF.

The rearrangement links TRBV18 to TRBJ1-2, with D perhaps TRBD1 (6 bases). The V and J ends lost 6 bases and 8 bases respectively, with 19 bases between them. Germline CDR1 is KGHSH and CDR2 is LQKENI. This CDR3 comprises 14 residues. The CDR3 DNA sequence: TGTGCCAGCTCCCCCGAACAGGGATCAGGCGGCTACACCTTC. Residues: CASSPEQGSGGYTF.

The chain joins TRBV20-1 to TRBJ2-1; TRBD1 matches 8 bases. The end of the DNA aligns better with TRBJ2-5, so the J call may be wrong. There are 14 residues in the CDR3. Looked up from germline, CDR1 is DFQATT and CDR2 is SNEGSKA (reference sequence). CDR3 protein: CSASTQGARETQYF. The CDR3 region has the DNA TGCAGTGCTAGTACCCAGGGGGCTAGGGAGACCCAGTACTTC.

The chain links TRBV7-2 to TRBJ1-4; D might be TRBD1 (5 bases). The CDR3 contains 16 residues. V lost 3 bases, J lost 2 bases, and 13 bases lay in between. Germline V CDR1 and CDR2: SGHTA, FQGNSA. The CDR3 sequence is CASSFQQGSTNEKLFF. The CDR3 coding sequence is TGTGCCAGCAGCTTTCAGCAGGGTTCGACTAATGAAAAACTGTTTTTT.

Ten or more counts support this clonotype. This CDR3 reads CSARDPLAGGLYEQYV. DNA for the CDR3: TGCAGTGCTAGAGACCCACTAGCGGGAGGGCTCTACGAGCAGTACGTC. This rearrangement joins TRBV20-1 to TRBJ2-7; 13 bases are a match to TRBD2. Trimming cost V 0 bases and J 3 bases; bases outside gene matches: 5. CDR1 DFQATT and CDR2 SNEGSKA come from the germline V gene (reference sequence). This CDR3 comprises 16 residues.

This clonotype turned up a few times. The rearrangement links TRBV6-5 to TRBJ2-3; D not resolved. Per germline, CDR1 MNHEY and CDR2 SVGAGI. Trimming removed 0 bases from V and 4 bases from J, with 14 bases in between. The CDR3 spans 16 residues. The CDR3 protein is CASSYSRPPRPDTQYF. The CDR3 bases are TGTGCCAGCAGTTACTCGAGACCTCCCCGGCCAGATACGCAGTATTTT.

This clonotype occurred a few times. This chain uses TRBV20-1 with TRBJ2-1; 14 nucleotides line up with TRBD2. The DNA end is a closer match to TRBJ2-7, so the J assignment may be wrong. Germline V gene sequence: CDR1 DFQATT, CDR2 SNEGSKA (reference sequence). CDR3 length equals 17 residues. The CDR3 DNA sequence: TGCAGTGCTAGCGGACTAGCGGGGGGCCAGCTTCTCTACGAGCAGTACTTC. Translated: CSASGLAGGQLLYEQYF.

V and J are TRBV28 and TRBJ2-7, with D possibly TRBD1 on 5 matching bases. Per the germline V gene, CDR1 is MDHEN and CDR2 is SYDVKM. The CDR3 loop spans 13 amino acids. The V end lost 4 bases, the J end lost 2 bases, and 9 bases lay between the germline ends. For the CDR3, the DNA is TGTGCCAGCAGTTCGGCAGGGACCTACGAGCAGTACTTC. Encoded protein: CASSSAGTYEQYF.

CDR3 protein: CSAEGPTGTGELFF. CDR3 nucleotide sequence: TGCAGTGCCGAAGGGCCGACGGGGACCGGGGAGCTGTTTTTT. J is TRBJ2-2 and V is TRBV20-1, with a possible D match to TRBD2 (5 bases). The germline V and J ends were trimmed by 6 bases and 5 bases, with 16 bases remaining between them. The germline V gene encodes CDR1 DFQATT and CDR2 SNEGSKA (reference sequence). The CDR3 consists of 14 residues.

In regard to this clonotype: A much more abundant neighbour one base away suggests this may be a read error. The CDR3: CSAGDRTGNTIYF. The CDR3 bases are TGCAGCGCCGGGGACAGGACTGGAAACACCATATATTTT. The genes are TRBV29-1 and TRBJ1-3, with 8 nucleotides matching TRBD1. Germline lookup yields CDR1 SQVTM and CDR2 ANQGSEA. This CDR3 has 13 amino acids. V was pared by 7 bases and J by 2 bases, with 4 bases of the junction left unmatched.

The rearrangement joins TRBV20-1 to TRBJ1-5, with 8 bases matching TRBD1. There are 17 residues in the CDR3. After removal of 4 bases from V and 0 bases from J, the junction contained 11 bases not matched to a gene. In germline, CDR1 is DFQATT, CDR2 SNEGSKA (reference sequence). As DNA, the CDR3 is TGCAGTGCTACCCAAGACAGGGGCCGGTATAGCAATCAGCCCCAGCATTTT. Protein product: CSATQDRGRYSNQPQHF.

This sequence joins TRBV20-1 and TRBJ2-5; 8 nucleotides line up with TRBD1. J lost 5 bases, V lost 2 bases, and 7 bases had no gene match. This CDR3 spans 14 amino acids. Germline CDR1 and CDR2: DFQATT and SNEGSKA (reference sequence). CDR3 loop: CSARSRDRMETQYF. DNA for the CDR3: TGCAGTGCTAGAAGCCGGGACAGGATGGAGACCCAGTACTTC.